The entry below gives a single TCR beta chain sequence along with its context. This sample was included in a study of blood T cell repertoires in COVID-19. This CDR3 region has 15 residues. Germline-derived CDR1 and CDR2 are MDHEN and SYDVKM. Trimming removed 2 bases from V and 7 bases from J; junction bases left unmatched: 6. Sequencing was performed with immunoSEQ multiplex PCR; in TCRdb, only in-frame clones are kept and a portion is missing. The data hold about 25,000 clones, with roughly 89% observed a single time. The sample consisted of peripheral blood. This sequence joins TRBV28 and TRBJ2-2, with 8 bases aligning to TRBD1. The TCR comes from a human donor with active COVID-19. The donor label of this sample is uncertain. The CDR3 region is CASSLVAGGSGELFF. Here the CDR3 DNA reads TGTGCCAGCAGTTTAGTAGCAGGGGGCAGCGGGGAGCTGTTTTTT.